The sequence of this TCR beta chain was determined in a study of T cells in Graves' hyperthyroidism and ophthalmopathy. Uncontrolled infections, other autoimmune diseases, pregnancy or lactation led to exclusion of patients. RNA transcripts served as the template for amplifying TCR beta CDR3 regions. RT-PCR in the first round (using the HTBI primer set) targeted the TCR CDR3. TCRdb re-analysed the multiplex PCR reads in MiXCR, keeping a single row per CDR3 protein. The data show approximately 270,000 distinct CDR3 sequences, about 14% seen once. In the case of this clonotype: Its antigen is currently unknown.

General observations from the study: Expanded thyroid clonotypes (above 0.001) were mostly also found in blood.

Sample: blood. This sequence was found in a woman aged 40 to 55 with Graves' hyperthyroidism that later progressed to Graves' ophthalmopathy.

The CDR3 sequence: CASSLESPSGRATEQFF. The CDR3 nucleotides are TGCGCCAGCAGCTTGGAGTCTCCTAGCGGGAGGGCCACTGAGCAGTTCTTC. The chain employs TRBV5-1 and TRBJ2-1, with 12 bases identical to TRBD2. Per germline, CDR1 SGHRS and CDR2 YFSETQ. J was trimmed by 9 bases and V by 0 bases; bases with no gene match: 10. The CDR3 is made up of 17 amino acids.